A selection of T cell receptor beta chains follows, all from one sample in a study of blood T cell repertoires in COVID-19. Sequencing was performed with immunoSEQ multiplex PCR; in TCRdb, only in-frame clones are kept and a portion is missing. The table records 150,000 or so clones, approximately 80% of them present only once. The sequencing input was peripheral blood. The receptor set was obtained from a woman aged 60-75 years with acute or convalescent COVID-19. Both conserved end residues are part of each CDR3. A D gene is named only where the DNA matches it firmly. Size is stated for part of the rows, as once, few or many counts, or as a class when the clone is expanded.

TRBV5-6	few	-	TRBJ2-1	CASSFGSHEQFF	TGTGCCAGCAGCTTTGGGAGTCATGAGCAGTTCTTC
TRBV30	many	-	TRBJ1-5	CAWSVRQDGNQPQHF	TGTGCCTGGAGTGTACGGCAGGATGGCAATCAGCCCCAGCATTTT
TRBV9	-	TRBD1	TRBJ1-1	CASSDGTGAANTEAFF	TGTGCCAGCAGCGACGGGACAGGGGCAGCGAACACTGAAGCTTTCTTT
TRBV5-4	-	-	TRBJ1-3	CASSSGWRSGNTIYF	TGTGCCAGCAGTTCCGGGTGGCGCTCTGGAAACACCATATATTTT
TRBV5-1	-	-	TRBJ2-1	CASSFRVANEQFF	TGCGCCAGCAGCTTCAGGGTGGCAAATGAGCAGTTCTTC
TRBV27	-	-	TRBJ1-2	CASSLPPPGLYGYTF	TGTGCCAGCAGCCTCCCTCCACCAGGGCTCTATGGCTACACCTTC
TRBV11-2	-	TRBD1	TRBJ1-1	CASSLGWQGVNGTEAFF	TGTGCCAGCAGCTTAGGCTGGCAGGGGGTTAATGGGACTGAAGCTTTCTTT
TRBV7-2	-	-	TRBJ2-7	CASSPARDLAYEQYF	TGTGCCAGCAGCCCCGCAAGGGACTTAGCCTACGAGCAGTACTTC
TRBV27	-	-	TRBJ2-1	CASSLYVRAYNEQFF	TGTGCCAGCAGTTTATACGTCAGGGCCTACAATGAGCAGTTCTTC
TRBV27	-	-	TRBJ1-2	CASSLSPYNGGYTF	TGTGCCAGCAGTTTATCGCCCTATAACGGTGGCTACACCTTC
TRBV2	-	-	TRBJ2-2	CASSEALRTGELFF	TGTGCCAGCAGTGAAGCGTTGAGAACCGGGGAGCTGTTTTTT
TRBV7-2	-	TRBD2	TRBJ2-7	CASSLPTSAVYEQYF	TGTGCCAGCAGCTTGCCGACTAGCGCAGTCTACGAGCAGTACTTC
TRBV30	few	TRBD1	TRBJ1-1	CAWSVTGGTEAFF	TGTGCCTGGAGTGTAACAGGGGGCACTGAAGCTTTCTTT
TRBV18	-	-	TRBJ2-7	CASSQETGAYEQYF	TGTGCCAGCTCACAGGAGACAGGCGCCTACGAGCAGTACTTC
TRBV10-2	-	TRBD2	TRBJ2-1	CASSDASGGVNEQFF	TGCGCCAGCAGTGACGCTAGCGGGGGGGTGAATGAGCAGTTCTTC
TRBV19	once	TRBD1	TRBJ1-2	CASSGQGSSYGYTF	TGTGCCAGTAGTGGACAGGGTTCGTCCTATGGCTACACCTTC
TRBV19	-	-	TRBJ1-6	CASSIVGDGFSSSPLHF	TGTGCCAGTAGTATAGTAGGGGATGGTTTCTCTTCTTCACCCCTCCACTTT
TRBV3-1/TRBV3-2	once	-	TRBJ1-1	CASSQGWGGTEAFF	TGTGCCAGCAGCCAAGGCTGGGGGGGAACTGAAGCTTTCTTT
TRBV30	-	TRBD1	TRBJ2-5	CAWSVIGTAQETQYF	TGTGCCTGGAGTGTTATCGGGACAGCGCAAGAGACCCAGTACTTC
TRBV6-2/TRBV6-3	-	-	TRBJ2-5	CASSYRLATQETQYF	TGTGCCAGCAGTTATCGGCTAGCGACACAAGAGACCCAGTACTTC
TRBV7-2	-	-	TRBJ2-2	CASSYTGGLNTGELFF	TGTGCCAGCAGCTACACGGGGGGCCTAAACACCGGGGAGCTGTTTTTT
TRBV6-6	-	-	TRBJ1-2	CASSYWSSRDYGYTF	TGTGCCAGCAGTTATTGGTCCTCCCGAGACTATGGCTACACCTTC
TRBV2	once	-	TRBJ1-2	CASSEARTTWDYGYTF	TGTGCCAGCAGTGAAGCGCGGACTACCTGGGACTATGGCTACACCTTC
TRBV19	-	-	TRBJ2-1	CASSILQGYNEQFF	TGTGCCAGTAGTATACTTCAGGGTTACAATGAGCAGTTCTTC
TRBV9	-	-	TRBJ1-6	CASSPRRVNSPLHF	TGTGCCAGCAGCCCCCGACGGGTTAATTCACCCCTCCACTTT
TRBV2	-	-	TRBJ2-7	CASRTGFEYF	TGTGCCAGCCGTACGGGGTTTGAGTACTTC
TRBV5-6	-	-	TRBJ2-7	CASSSAGVSYEQYF	TGTGCCAGCAGCTCCGCAGGGGTGTCCTACGAGCAGTACTTC
TRBV11-2	-	TRBD1	TRBJ1-6	CASSSTGGASPLHF	TGTGCCAGCAGTTCTACAGGGGGAGCATCACCCCTCCACTTT
TRBV9	-	-	TRBJ1-4	CASSSQGVEKLFF	TGTGCCAGCAGCTCACAGGGAGTTGAAAAACTGTTTTTT
TRBV4-1	-	-	TRBJ2-1	CASSQAYSGSNNEQFF	TGCGCCAGCAGCCAAGCGTATAGCGGCTCCAACAATGAGCAGTTCTTC
TRBV2	-	TRBD1	TRBJ2-7	CASSDGQATLSYEQYF	TGTGCCAGCAGTGACGGACAGGCAACCCTCTCCTACGAGCAGTACTTC